The 16 T cell receptor beta chains below come from one sample, sequenced in a study of blood T cell repertoires in COVID-19. The repertoire was sequenced with immunoSEQ multiplex PCR; TCRdb's copy has only in-frame clones and lacks some. Of over 120,000 clones in the sample, just over 85% were seen once. Sequencing was carried out using PBMCs or T cells enriched from blood (not recorded which). These receptors originate from a man aged 45 to 65 who had recovered from COVID-19.

The chain carries TRBV18 and TRBJ1-2; the D gene is possibly TRBD1 (5 bases). Germline V lookup: CDR1 KGHSH, CDR2 LQKENI. The CDR3 is made up of 13 amino acids. The V end was cut by 3 bases, the J end by 5 bases, with 10 bases between. The CDR3 DNA is TGTGCCAGCTCACCTCTGACAGTTTATGGCTACACCTTC. It encodes CASSPLTVYGYTF.

The chain couples TRBV2 to TRBJ2-1; TRBD1 matches at 8 bases. With V trimmed by 3 bases and J by 8 bases, 9 bases remained unmatched. The germline CDR1 and CDR2 sequences are SNHLY and FYNNEI. This CDR3 region has 15 residues. CDR3 amino acids: CASSEQGARGDEQFF. In DNA, the CDR3 is TGTGCCAGCAGTGAGCAGGGGGCGCGAGGAGATGAGCAGTTCTTC.

This sequence joins TRBV6-5 and TRBJ2-5, with 9 bases aligning to TRBD1. From germline, CDR1 is MNHEY and CDR2 SVGAGI. V shed 6 bases, J shed 4 bases, and the junction held 3 bases outside the gene matches. The CDR3 spans 13 residues. CDR3 amino acids: CASRTGGRETQYF. The CDR3 DNA follows: TGTGCCAGCAGAACAGGGGGCCGAGAGACCCAGTACTTC.

This clone was counted a single time. The chain links TRBV2 to TRBJ1-6, with D unresolved. Trimming took off 4 bases at V and 8 bases at J, with 12 bases between the two ends. Germline lookup yields CDR1 SNHLY and CDR2 FYNNEI. This CDR3 has 14 amino acids. This CDR3 reads CASSVYSTDSPLHF. The CDR3 coding sequence is TGTGCCAGCAGTGTGTACAGTACGGATTCACCCCTCCACTTT.

The gene calls are TRBV9 and TRBJ1-1, with 11 bases aligning to TRBD1. CDR1 SGDLS and CDR2 YYNGEE come from the germline V gene. This CDR3 region has 15 residues. V dropped 3 bases and J dropped 3; count of bases not matched to a gene: 4. CDR3 nucleotide sequence: TGTGCCAGCAGCGGGACAGGGGGCGCAGACACTGAAGCTTTCTTT. It is translated as CASSGTGGADTEAFF.

The gene calls are TRBV11-1 and TRBJ2-2; D gene unclear. The germline V gene encodes CDR1 SGHAT and CDR2 FQDESV (reference sequence). The germline V and J ends were trimmed by 0 bases and 4 bases, with 6 bases remaining between them. CDR3 size: 14 residues. CDR3 in DNA: TGTGCCAGCAGCTTAGCCCGGGTCACCGGGGAGCTGTTTTTT. Amino acids: CASSLARVTGELFF.

The chain is built from TRBV6-5 and TRBJ2-7; 10 nucleotides agree with TRBD1. J was trimmed by 2 bases and V by 2 bases; bases with no gene match: 0. Germline values: CDR1 MNHEY, CDR2 SVGAGI. This CDR3 contains 14 residues. The CDR3 loop is CASSYDRGPYEQYF. CDR3 DNA: TGTGCCAGCAGTTACGACAGGGGGCCCTACGAGCAGTACTTC.

The V gene is TRBV28, the J gene TRBJ2-1, with 7 bases identical to TRBD1. V dropped 4 bases and J dropped 8; count of bases not matched to a gene: 11. Germline CDR1 MDHEN, CDR2 SYDVKM. The length of the CDR3 is 15 residues. The CDR3 loop reads CASSSPTGRLHEQFF. The CDR3 DNA sequence: TGTGCCAGCAGTTCCCCGACAGGGCGCCTCCATGAGCAGTTCTTC.

The CDR3 is CASSLAQGDKPQHF. The DNA for the CDR3 is TGTGCCAGCAGTTTGGCGCAGGGGGACAAGCCCCAGCATTTT. This chain links TRBV28 with TRBJ1-5; 7 nucleotides line up with TRBD1. The germline V gene has CDR1 MDHEN and CDR2 SYDVKM. With 3 bases clipped from V and 8 bases from J, the junction kept 7 bases outside the gene matches. The CDR3 runs 14 residues.

This chain links TRBV7-9 with TRBJ1-3; D uncertain. Deletions cut 2 bases from V and 4 bases from J, with 9 bases between. This CDR3 region has 14 residues. CDR1 is SEHNR, CDR2 FQNEAQ, per germline (reference sequence). The CDR3 DNA reads TGTGCCAGCAGCTTACGGGGAGCGGGAAACACCATATATTTT. Translation gives CASSLRGAGNTIYF. Using reference TRBV7-9 and TRBJ1-3 for the parts outside the CDR3, the full variable domain is DTGVSQNPRHKITKRGQNVTFRCDPISEHNRLYWYRQTLGQGPEFLTYFQNEAQLEKSRLLSDRFSAERPKGSFSTLEIQRTEQGDSAMYLCASSLRGAGNTIYFGEGSWLTVV.

This clone was counted once. The gene calls are TRBV2 and TRBJ2-1; TRBD2 agrees at 13 bases. The CDR3 spans 18 residues. V dropped 6 bases and J dropped 0; count of bases not matched to a gene: 8. Germline V lookup: CDR1 SNHLY, CDR2 FYNNEI. The CDR3 region is CASRAGLAGSSSYNEQFF. CDR3 DNA sequence: TGTGCCAGCAGGGCGGGACTAGCGGGATCGAGCTCCTACAATGAGCAGTTCTTC.

Worth noting for this clone: The identical CDR3 is also encoded by other nucleotide sequences in the sample. The rearrangement joins TRBV7-9 to TRBJ1-4; 10 bases fit TRBD1. Losses at the gene ends were 5 bases for V and 5 bases for J; bases not matched to a gene: 2. This CDR3 contains 14 residues. Per germline, CDR1 SEHNR and CDR2 FQNEAQ (reference sequence). DNA for the CDR3: TGTGCCAGCAGCGCGGGACAGGGGAATGAAAAACTGTTTTTT. Its protein product is CASSAGQGNEKLFF. Filled out from reference TRBV7-9 and TRBJ1-4, the complete variable domain reads DTGVSQNPRHKITKRGQNVTFRCDPISEHNRLYWYRQTLGQGPEFLTYFQNEAQLEKSRLLSDRFSAERPKGSFSTLEIQRTEQGDSAMYLCASSAGQGNEKLFFGSGTQLSVL.

This chain joins TRBV5-1 and TRBJ2-2, with 7 positions matching TRBD2. With V trimmed by 9 bases and J by 2 bases, 7 bases remained unmatched. Germline-derived CDR1 and CDR2 are SGHRS and YFSETQ. The CDR3 contains 14 residues. The CDR3 DNA reads as TGCGCCACCCAGCGGGGATCAAACACCGGGGAGCTGTTTTTT. This translates into CATQRGSNTGELFF.

The gene calls are TRBV28 and TRBJ1-1, with TRBD1 identical over 7 bases. CDR3 length: 14 residues. V dropped 6 bases and J dropped 5; count of bases not matched to a gene: 9. CDR1 and CDR2 from the germline V gene are MDHEN and SYDVKM. CDR3 coding DNA: TGTGCCAGCAGAGCAGGACAGGCTAGAACTGAAGCTTTCTTT. This codes for CASRAGQARTEAFF.

CDR3 coding DNA: TGTGCCAGCAGCCCCGACAGCCCAAATACCGGCGAGCAGTACTTC. It is translated as CASSPDSPNTGEQYF. The chain recombines TRBV7-2 with TRBJ2-7; weak D call: TRBD1 (5 bases). The CDR3 is made up of 15 amino acids. V was trimmed by 5 bases and J by 6 bases, leaving 20 bases between them. Germline V gene data show CDR1 as SGHTA and CDR2 as FQGNSA.

The chain couples TRBV6-4 to TRBJ2-2; 10 bases agree with TRBD2. The V and J ends lost 0 bases and 5 bases, in that order; junction bases with no gene match: 0. In germline, CDR1 is MRHNA, CDR2 SNTAGT. The CDR3 is made up of 15 amino acids. The CDR3 here is CASSDSGLATGELFF. The CDR3 nucleotides are TGTGCCAGCAGTGACTCGGGACTAGCGACCGGGGAGCTGTTTTTT.